Each of the 26 T cell receptor beta chains below was sequenced from the same sample in a study of CD8+CD57+ T cells in acquired aplastic anemia. An expansion of CD8+CD57+ cells by flow cytometry had been shown in patients chosen for sequencing. The TCR beta profiling, which covered VDJ combination and CDR3 sequence, was carried out using genomic DNA as the template. TCRdb reprocessed the reads via MiXCR and lists one record per CDR3 protein. The sample holds around 200,000 distinct CDR3 sequences, over 55% seen once. Specimen: sorted CD4+, CD8+, or CD8+CD57+ T cells (not recorded which) from PBMCs. These receptors were obtained from a human donor with aplastic anemia.

The chain uses TRBV2 and TRBJ2-1; 10 bases agree with TRBD1. Germline V gene lookup returns CDR1 SNHLY and CDR2 FYNNEI. The V gene end was trimmed by 2 bases and the J gene end by 7 bases; junction bases not matched to a gene: 5. This CDR3 region has 15 residues. In DNA, the CDR3 is TGTGCCAGCAGTGAATTGGGACAGGGGATAAATGAGCAGTTCTTC. The encoded protein is CASSELGQGINEQFF.

The CDR3 region is CASSVVGQAQETQYF. Here the CDR3 DNA reads TGTGCCAGCAGCGTAGTCGGACAGGCCCAAGAGACCCAGTACTTC. V gene TRBV9 combines with J gene TRBJ2-5, with 7 bases matching TRBD1. Germline V gives CDR1 SGDLS, CDR2 YYNGEE. V shed 0 bases and J 1 base; nucleotides not matched to a gene: 3. The CDR3 is made up of 15 amino acids.

The CDR3: CASSSDWSSYNEQFF. Here the CDR3 DNA reads TGTGCCAGCAGCTCAGACTGGAGCTCCTACAATGAGCAGTTCTTC. The chain uses TRBV9 and TRBJ2-1, with D uncertain. V dropped 4 bases and J dropped 0 bases, with 11 bases sitting between them. The CDR3 is made up of 15 amino acids. The germline V gene has CDR1 SGDLS and CDR2 YYNGEE.

This clonotype came up a few times. This chain links TRBV9 with TRBJ1-2; D remains unclear. The CDR3 is 13 amino acids. Per the germline V gene, CDR1 is SGDLS and CDR2 is YYNGEE. The ends were cut back, 0 bases at V and 3 bases at J, with 6 bases in the middle. CDR3: CASSVARDYGYTF. Here the CDR3 DNA reads TGTGCCAGCAGCGTAGCCCGGGACTATGGCTACACCTTC.

The V gene is TRBV9, the J gene TRBJ1-1; the match to TRBD1 covers 9 bases. Unmatched junction bases numbered 10, after V lost 6 bases and J lost 10 bases. This CDR3 region has 13 residues. The germline V gene has CDR1 SGDLS and CDR2 YYNGEE. This CDR3 is CASTPTGGIGAFF. The CDR3 coding sequence is TGTGCCAGCACCCCGACAGGGGGGATAGGAGCTTTCTTT.

This clonotype was seen only once. The genes are TRBV7-2 and TRBJ2-3, with D hard to call. The CDR3 length is 12 residues. Germline V gene sequence: CDR1 SGHTA, CDR2 FQGNSA. Deletions cut 5 bases from V and 5 bases from J, with 8 bases between. CDR3 sequence: CASSLHKDTQYF. CDR3 sequence (DNA): TGTGCCAGCAGCCTCCACAAAGATACGCAGTATTTT.

The rearrangement uses TRBV20-1 and TRBJ1-1; D possibly corresponds to TRBD1 (6 bases). This CDR3 is built from 14 residues. Trimming cost V 1 base and J 4 bases, with 13 bases left between them. CDR1 is DFQATT and CDR2 is SNEGSKA in the germline V gene (reference sequence). For the CDR3, the DNA is TGCAGTGCTAGAGTACAGGGCGGAAGCACTGAAGCTTTCTTT. Residues: CSARVQGGSTEAFF.

Remarks on this clonotype: One end of the junction fails to match germline, which may point to a read error. V usage is TRBV7-8 and J usage is TRBJ2-7, with TRBD1 as a possible D gene (7 bases). This CDR3 has 16 amino acids. Per the germline V gene, CDR1 is SGHVS and CDR2 is FQNEAQ. The CDR3 coding sequence is TGTGACAGCAGCCTAGCGCTCGACAGGGAGTCGTACGAGCAGTACTTC. Amino acid sequence: CDSSLALDRESYEQYF.

The chain has TRBV7-8 and TRBJ1-1, with no clear D. V lost 3 bases and J 0 bases, leaving 8 bases between the germline ends. This CDR3 has 14 residues. Germline assignment: CDR1 SGHVS and CDR2 FQNEAQ. CDR3 sequence reads: CASSFGFMNTEAFF. The CDR3 region has the DNA TGTGCCAGCAGCTTTGGGTTCATGAACACTGAAGCTTTCTTT.

Concerning this clonotype itself: The junction departs from the called germline gene at one end, perhaps through a read error. This chain links TRBV5-5 with TRBJ1-2; weak D call: TRBD1 (6 bases). CDR3 size: 14 residues. Germline loops: CDR1 SGHKS, CDR2 YYEKEE (reference sequence). CDR3 sequence (DNA): TGCGCCAGCAGCCCGGGGGCCGTTAACTATGGCTACACCTTC. Translation gives CASSPGAVNYGYTF.

The rearrangement joins TRBV4-3 to TRBJ1-5; D is possibly TRBD1 (5 bases). The V gene's germline CDR1 is LGHNA and CDR2 YSLEER. The CDR3 sequence is 16 residues long. V was pared by 3 bases and J by 3 bases, with 15 bases between. CDR3 sequence reads: CASSQDDRGVNQPQHF. CDR3 bases: TGCGCCAGCAGCCAGGATGACCGGGGGGTCAATCAGCCCCAGCATTTT.

The chain has TRBV5-4 and TRBJ2-7, with 9 bases fitting TRBD1. The CDR3 runs 15 residues. Germline CDR1 is SGHNT and CDR2 is YYREEE (reference sequence). V was pared by 0 bases and J by 5 bases, with 6 bases of the junction left unmatched. CDR3 amino acids: CASSLGQGVVNEQYF. CDR3 coding DNA: TGTGCCAGCAGCTTGGGACAGGGGGTGGTCAACGAGCAGTACTTC.

J is TRBJ2-7 and V is TRBV7-9; tentatively, D is TRBD1 or TRBD2 (5 bases each). The germline V and J ends were trimmed by 5 bases and 1 base, with 12 bases remaining between them. From germline, CDR1 is SEHNR and CDR2 FQNEAQ (reference sequence). This CDR3 comprises 14 residues. This chain's CDR3 is CASSEAGTSYEQYF. CDR3 sequence (DNA): TGTGCCAGCAGCGAGGCCGGGACGTCCTACGAGCAGTACTTC.

V usage is TRBV7-2 and J usage is TRBJ2-7; 7 bases are a match to TRBD2. The CDR3 totals 15 residues. Per the germline V gene, CDR1 is SGHTA and CDR2 is FQGNSA. J was trimmed by 2 bases and V by 5 bases; bases with no gene match: 9. This CDR3 reads CASSRTTSVAYEQYF. The DNA for the CDR3 is TGTGCCAGCAGCCGGACCACTAGCGTTGCCTACGAGCAGTACTTC.

The chain employs TRBV7-8 and TRBJ2-1; D remains unclear. The CDR3 is 13 residues long. The germline CDR1 and CDR2 sequences are SGHVS and FQNEAQ. Trimming left V 5 bases short and J 5 bases short, with 10 bases between. The DNA for the CDR3 is TGTGCCAGCAGCGTAACACAACACAATGAGCAGTTCTTC. Its protein is CASSVTQHNEQFF. The full variable domain, completed using reference TRBV7-8 and TRBJ2-1, is GAGVSQSPRYKVAKRGQDVALRCDPISGHVSLFWYQQALGQGPEFLTYFQNEAQLDKSGLPSDRFFAERPEGSVSTLKIQRTQQEDSAVYLCASSVTQHNEQFFGPGTRLTVL.

This clonotype occurred once. This sequence joins TRBV20-1 and TRBJ1-2; the D is unclear. The germline V gene encodes CDR1 DFQATT and CDR2 SNEGSKA (reference sequence). V gave up 3 bases and J gave up 6 bases, with 11 bases separating them. This CDR3 has 12 amino acids. This CDR3 reads CSARKQSHGYTF. CDR3 coding DNA: TGCAGTGCTAGGAAACAGTCCCATGGCTACACCTTC.

This clonotype was picked up a small number of times. Here the CDR3 DNA reads TGTGCCACCAACCATCAAGGCAGCACAGATACGCAGTATTTT. Residues: CATNHQGSTDTQYF. This chain uses TRBV24-1 with TRBJ2-3, with D unclear. V shed 8 bases and J shed 0 bases, with 11 bases lying between them. Germline-derived CDR1 and CDR2 are KGHDR and SFDVKD. This CDR3 has 14 amino acids.

There are a few counts of this clonotype. The chain employs TRBV11-2 and TRBJ2-7, with D possibly being TRBD1 or TRBD2 (5 bases each). Trimming took off 7 bases at V and 4 bases at J, with 8 bases between the two ends. The CDR3 has 11 amino acids. Germline V gives CDR1 SGHAT, CDR2 FQNNGV. Here the CDR3 DNA reads TGTGCCAGCACGGGGCTGTACGAGCAGTACTTC. Its translation is CASTGLYEQYF.

The V gene is TRBV24-1, the J gene TRBJ2-7; D gene unclear. The CDR3 length is 13 residues. Trimming left V 1 base short and J 7 bases short, with 10 bases between. Looked up from germline, CDR1 is KGHDR and CDR2 is SFDVKD. Written as DNA, the CDR3 is TGTGCCACCAGTGATTTTCCCCCCGGGGAGCAGTACTTC. Translation: CATSDFPPGEQYF.

This clonotype showed up many times. The chain joins TRBV11-2 to TRBJ1-4; 9 nucleotides match TRBD1. This CDR3 has 16 residues. In germline, CDR1 is SGHAT, CDR2 FQNNGV. The junction had 6 bases not matched to a gene; V was cut back by 5 bases and J by 2 bases. The CDR3 bases are TGTGCCAGCAGCCCACGGGACAGGGAGACTAATGAAAAACTGTTTTTT. The encoded protein is CASSPRDRETNEKLFF.

This clonotype was seen ten or more times. V gene TRBV24-1 combines with J gene TRBJ2-1; TRBD1 agrees at 7 bases. The ends lost 3 bases at V and 8 bases at J; junction bases unmatched: 12. The V gene's germline CDR1 is KGHDR and CDR2 SFDVKD. The CDR3 is 16 residues long. CDR3 nucleotide sequence: TGTGCCACCAGTGATCCAAGGAATAGGGGGCCCTATGAGCAGTTCTTC. This gives the protein CATSDPRNRGPYEQFF.

This clonotype has only a few counts. The chain uses TRBV20-1 and TRBJ2-5; D is tentatively TRBD1 or TRBD2 (6 bases each). V was shortened by 0 bases and J by 2 bases, with 13 bases between the two germline ends. Germline CDR1 is DFQATT and CDR2 is SNEGSKA (reference sequence). The CDR3 is 15 residues long. The CDR3 DNA is TGCAGTGCTAGAGACCCCGGAGGGGGGCAAGAGACCCAGTACTTC. It specifies CSARDPGGGQETQYF.

This clonotype showed up just a few times. The CDR3 bases are TGTGCCAGCAGCGTGGGACTAGTATCCTACGAGCAGTACTTC. Protein product: CASSVGLVSYEQYF. V usage is TRBV9 and J usage is TRBJ2-7, with 8 bases that match TRBD2. V trimming: 2 bases; J trimming: 1 base; junction bases outside the gene matches: 2. Germline values: CDR1 SGDLS, CDR2 YYNGEE. The CDR3 is made up of 14 amino acids.

At least ten counts were recorded for this clonotype. The chain combines TRBV15 with TRBJ2-7; perhaps D is TRBD1 or TRBD2 (5 bases each). The CDR3 sequence is 16 residues long. V lost 3 bases and J 0 bases, leaving 15 bases between the germline ends. The V gene's germline CDR1 is LNHNV and CDR2 YYDKDF (reference sequence). The chain's CDR3 is CATSRPGTESSYEQYF. The CDR3 nucleotides are TGTGCCACCAGCAGGCCCGGGACCGAGAGCTCCTACGAGCAGTACTTC. The variable domain in full, with the rest retrieved from reference TRBV15 and TRBJ2-7, is DAMVIQNPRYQVTQFGKPVTLSCSQTLNHNVMYWYQQKSSQAPKLLFHYYDKDFNNEADTPDNFQSRRPNTSFCFLDIRSPGLGDTAMYLCATSRPGTESSYEQYFGPGTRLTVT.

This chain links TRBV2 with TRBJ2-5, with 11 nucleotides matching TRBD1. The V and J ends lost 5 bases and 3 bases, in that order; junction bases with no gene match: 2. In germline, CDR1 is SNHLY, CDR2 FYNNEI. The CDR3 consists of 14 residues. The CDR3 DNA is TGTGCCAGCAGTTGGGACAGGGGGGAAGAGACCCAGTACTTC. Protein: CASSWDRGEETQYF.

This clonotype was seen just once. The chain recombines TRBV9 with TRBJ1-1; D gene unclear. V was shortened by 3 bases and J by 6 bases, with 9 bases between the two germline ends. The CDR3 extends over 12 amino acids. CDR1 is SGDLS, CDR2 YYNGEE, per germline. CDR3 coding DNA: TGTGCCAGCAGCGGGGAGGACGCTGAAGCTTTCTTT. Translated, it gives CASSGEDAEAFF.